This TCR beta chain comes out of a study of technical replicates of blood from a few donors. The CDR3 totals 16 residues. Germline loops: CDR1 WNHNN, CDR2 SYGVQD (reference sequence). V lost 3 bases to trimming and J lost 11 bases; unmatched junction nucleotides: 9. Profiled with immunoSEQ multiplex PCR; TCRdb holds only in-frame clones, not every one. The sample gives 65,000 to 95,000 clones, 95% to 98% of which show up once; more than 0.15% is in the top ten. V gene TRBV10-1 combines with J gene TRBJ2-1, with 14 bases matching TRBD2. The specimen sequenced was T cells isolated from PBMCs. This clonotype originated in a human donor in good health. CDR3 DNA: TGCGCCAGCAGTGAAACTAGGACTAGCGGGAGGACTAAGCAGTTCTTC. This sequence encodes CASSETRTSGRTKQFF.